The text below deals with one T cell receptor (beta chain). This sample stems from a study of shared clonotypes between healthy human individuals. V shed 4 bases and J 1 base; nucleotides not matched to a gene: 11. There are 17 residues in the CDR3. Looked up from germline, CDR1 is SGHAT and CDR2 is FQDESV (reference sequence). Generated by immunoSEQ multiplex PCR, the TCRdb table keeps only in-frame clones and is missing some. The data contain over a million clones, approximately 97% of them seen just once; the ten biggest clones take up roughly 1.2%. The material sequenced was naive CD4+ T cells sorted from blood. Specified subset: CD45RA+ positively selected. The V and J genes are TRBV11-1 and TRBJ2-7, with 9 bases matching TRBD1. The clonotype was recovered from a man aged 25-45 years in good health. For the CDR3, the DNA is TGTGCCAGCAGCTCCCGCCGCGGACAGGGGCCTTCCTACGAGCAGTACTTC. It codes for CASSSRRGQGPSYEQYF.